The TCR beta chain described here comes from a study of cytomegalovirus exposure and HLA in healthy donors. Whole-study findings and limits: Further analysis was carried out later, and it showed several of the most significant clusters appearing linked to common viral pathogens. Later analysis suggested most CMV-associated TCR beta chains were HLA-restricted. The records held CMV serostatus as the only immune exposure information. HLA alleles were associated with 17,000 or so TCR beta sequences in a later analysis at 0.05 false discovery rate.

V shed 5 bases and J 5 bases; nucleotides not matched to a gene: 8. The germline V gene encodes CDR1 LNHDA and CDR2 SQIVND (reference sequence). The CDR3 runs to 14 residues. The PCR contained 60 Vbeta and 13 Jbeta primers. Assay used: immunoSEQ multiplex PCR; TCRdb lists only in-frame clones, some missing. This sample has around 120,000 clones, with roughly 79% found just once. This clone was found a few times. The antigen is undetermined. The chain joins TRBV19 to TRBJ2-5; 7 nucleotides match TRBD2. The clonotype comes from a woman between 40 and 50 years old in good health and CMV-seronegative. The sample was PBMCs. The chain's CDR3 is CASSPRLAGETQYF. The CDR3 bases are TGTGCCAGTAGTCCACGACTAGCTGGGGAGACCCAGTACTTC.